Below are 32 T cell receptor beta chains sequenced from a single sample in a study of T cell responses to AZD1222 COVID-19 vaccine. Some clones are missing from TCRdb's copy, which holds only in-frame ones; the method was immunoSEQ multiplex PCR. The table lists 80,000 or so clones, roughly 82% of them singletons, with 2.9% in the top ten. The sample consisted of peripheral blood, taken on day 0 of AZD1222 vaccination. Receptors were obtained from an adult in good health.

The rearrangement uses TRBV11-1 and TRBJ1-1; D possibly corresponds to TRBD1 (5 bases). The V gene lost 5 bases and the J gene lost 4 bases, with 14 bases spanning the gap. Germline V gene lookup returns CDR1 SGHAT and CDR2 FQDESV (reference sequence). The CDR3 covers 14 residues. The CDR3 bases are TGTGCCAGCAGCCGCGTGGGGGTAGGCACTGAAGCTTTCTTT. Amino acid sequence: CASSRVGVGTEAFF.

The rearrangement uses TRBV4-3 and TRBJ2-3; possibly TRBD1 for D (5 bases). There are 18 residues in the CDR3. The ends were cut back, 0 bases at V and 1 base at J, with 17 bases in the middle. Germline assignment: CDR1 LGHNA and CDR2 YSLEER. CDR3 region: CASSQDVQGVARTDTQYF. As DNA, the CDR3 is TGCGCCAGCAGCCAAGACGTCCAAGGGGTCGCGCGCACAGATACGCAGTATTTT.

The J gene is TRBJ2-5, the V gene TRBV9, with 8 bases identical to TRBD1. The germline gives CDR1 SGDLS, CDR2 YYNGEE. The CDR3 has 14 amino acids. With V trimmed by 4 bases and J by 5 bases, 7 bases remained unmatched. CDR3 amino acids: CASSPQGARETQYF. The CDR3 bases are TGTGCCAGCAGCCCTCAGGGGGCTCGGGAGACCCAGTACTTC.

V and J are TRBV5-6 and TRBJ2-7, with D perhaps matching TRBD1 or TRBD2 (5 bases each). The V gene lost 4 bases and the J gene lost 3 bases, with 11 bases spanning the gap. Germline V lookup: CDR1 SGHDT, CDR2 YYEEEE. The CDR3 has 13 residues. In DNA form, the CDR3 reads TGTGCCAGCAGCCAGGGACCGAACTACGAGCAGTACTTC. Amino acid sequence: CASSQGPNYEQYF.

The chain is built from TRBV27 and TRBJ1-1, with D perhaps matching TRBD1 (5 bases). CDR1 MNHEY and CDR2 SMNVEV come from the germline V gene (reference sequence). The CDR3 covers 14 residues. Trimming took 0 bases from V and 5 from J, leaving 10 bases between them. The CDR3: CASSLSKEGTEAFF. In DNA, the CDR3 is TGTGCCAGCAGTTTATCGAAGGAGGGGACTGAAGCTTTCTTT.

The chain couples TRBV20-1 to TRBJ1-6; D not certain. Germline CDR1 and CDR2: DFQATT and SNEGSKA (reference sequence). The CDR3 contains 11 residues. CDR3 in amino acids: CVVGSGSPLHF. CDR3 in DNA: TGCGTAGTGGGTAGTGGTTCACCCCTCCACTTT.

Within the sample, this clone is medium-sized (0.01 to 0.1%). This sequence joins TRBV5-4 and TRBJ2-2; possible D gene TRBD1, 5 bases. The CDR3 is made up of 14 amino acids. The ends were cut back, 2 bases at V and 6 bases at J, with 11 bases in the middle. Germline V gives CDR1 SGHNT, CDR2 YYREEE (reference sequence). The CDR3 loop reads CASSFGASAGELFF. The CDR3 bases are TGTGCCAGCAGCTTTGGGGCCTCTGCCGGGGAGCTGTTTTTT.

The chain recombines TRBV19 with TRBJ2-1; possible D gene TRBD2, 5 bases. V shed 3 bases and J shed 6 bases, with 15 bases lying between them. Germline V gives CDR1 LNHDA, CDR2 SQIVND (reference sequence). The CDR3 extends over 15 amino acids. The CDR3 here is CASSIQPTGSNEQFF. CDR3 bases: TGTGCCAGTAGTATTCAGCCCACGGGGAGCAATGAGCAGTTCTTC.

The rearrangement joins TRBV6-6 to TRBJ2-3; D uncertain. The CDR3 consists of 14 residues. Trimming took 2 bases from V and 2 from J, leaving 8 bases between them. CDR1 MNHNY and CDR2 SVGAGI come from the germline V gene (reference sequence). The CDR3 DNA is TGTGCCAGCAGTTACGGGCAGAACACAGATACGCAGTATTTT. Translated, it gives CASSYGQNTDTQYF.

The gene calls are TRBV10-3 and TRBJ1-1; D possibly corresponds to TRBD1 (5 bases). The CDR3 length is 15 residues. Trimming pared 6 bases from V and 0 bases from J, leaving 14 bases between. The germline CDR1 and CDR2 sequences are ENHRY and SYGVKD. The CDR3 loop reads CAISETGPMNTEAFF. The CDR3, as DNA: TGTGCCATCAGCGAGACGGGACCCATGAACACTGAAGCTTTCTTT.

The chain is built from TRBV12-5 and TRBJ2-1, with D hard to call. The CDR3 loop spans 16 amino acids. Germline V gene sequence: CDR1 LGHNT, CDR2 FRNRAP. Trimming shortened V by 1 base and J by 7 bases, and 17 bases separated the two germline ends. CDR3 loop: CASGLATLRWANEQFF. The CDR3 nucleotides read TGTGCTAGTGGTTTGGCAACCCTCCGATGGGCGAATGAGCAGTTCTTC.

V is TRBV11-2 and J is TRBJ2-7, with 8 bases identical to TRBD1. The V gene end was trimmed by 3 bases and the J gene end by 7 bases; junction bases not matched to a gene: 8. CDR3 size: 14 residues. Per germline, CDR1 SGHAT and CDR2 FQNNGV. CDR3 residues: CASSFWQGAGEQYF. The CDR3 bases are TGTGCCAGCAGCTTTTGGCAGGGGGCGGGAGAGCAGTACTTC.

This chain uses TRBV10-3 with TRBJ1-4, with D unresolved. The V gene's germline CDR1 is ENHRY and CDR2 SYGVKD. Between the trimmed V and J ends, which lost 0 bases and 0 bases, there was a span of 8 bases. The CDR3 extends over 16 amino acids. The CDR3 DNA reads as TGTGCCATCAGTGAGTCTGGGGTCACAACTAATGAAAAACTGTTTTTT. The encoded protein is CAISESGVTTNEKLFF.

This clone was counted a single time. The chain employs TRBV11-2 and TRBJ2-7; weak D call: TRBD1 (5 bases). Trimming shortened V by 3 bases and J by 6 bases, and 9 bases separated the two germline ends. Germline CDR1 reads SGHAT; CDR2 reads FQNNGV. CDR3 length: 12 amino acids. The CDR3 bases are TGTGCCAGCAGCTTCTCAGGGATCGAGCAGTACTTC. Translation gives CASSFSGIEQYF.

This clone was seen just once. The chain combines TRBV5-6 with TRBJ1-2, with a possible D match to TRBD1 (5 bases). The germline V gene encodes CDR1 SGHDT and CDR2 YYEEEE. There are 14 residues in the CDR3. With 4 bases removed from V and 3 bases from J, the gap between germline ends came to 13 bases. The CDR3 sequence: CASSPVGQDYGYTF. DNA of the CDR3: TGTGCCAGCAGCCCCGTGGGGCAGGACTATGGCTACACCTTC.

The V gene is TRBV18, the J gene TRBJ1-3; weak D call: TRBD1 (5 bases). The CDR3 contains 13 residues. V lost 6 bases, J lost 4 bases, and 10 bases lay in between. Germline CDR1 and CDR2: KGHSH and LQKENI. The CDR3 protein is CASSLGAGNTIYF. The CDR3 DNA reads TGTGCCAGCTCCCTCGGGGCCGGAAACACCATATATTTT.

This clone was seen a few times. The rearrangement uses TRBV9 and TRBJ2-7, with 11 positions matching TRBD1. Per the germline V gene, CDR1 is SGDLS and CDR2 is YYNGEE. Unmatched junction bases numbered 3, after V lost 7 bases and J lost 6 bases. The CDR3 has 12 residues. CDR3 sequence (DNA): TGTGCCAGCGGGACAGGGGGATCCGAGCAGTACTTC. Encoded protein: CASGTGGSEQYF.

J is TRBJ2-3 and V is TRBV24-1; D ambiguous. Germline V gene lookup returns CDR1 KGHDR and CDR2 SFDVKD. Trimming removed 9 bases at V and 4 bases at J, with 7 bases between. This CDR3 region has 11 residues. CDR3 amino acids: CATSVADTQYF. Written as DNA, the CDR3 is TGTGCCACCTCGGTCGCAGATACGCAGTATTTT.

The genes are TRBV7-9 and TRBJ1-6; 9 nucleotides line up with TRBD1. Germline V CDR1 and CDR2: SEHNR, FQNEAQ (reference sequence). V trimming: 10 bases; J trimming: 7 bases; junction bases outside the gene matches: 2. The CDR3 covers 12 residues. The CDR3 DNA reads TGTGCCACACAGGGGGCGAATTCACCCCTCCACTTT. Translating gives CATQGANSPLHF.

The V and J genes are TRBV7-9 and TRBJ1-3; D possibly corresponds to TRBD1 (5 bases). V lost 5 bases and J 4 bases, leaving 18 bases between the germline ends. The CDR3 contains 16 residues. Looked up from germline, CDR1 is SEHNR and CDR2 is FQNEAQ (reference sequence). CDR3 nucleotides: TGTGCCAGCAGCCTAACATCGACAGTCCTGGGAAACACCATATATTTT. It yields the protein CASSLTSTVLGNTIYF.

The chain couples TRBV30 to TRBJ1-2; the match to TRBD1 covers 11 bases. The CDR3 sequence is 20 residues long. Germline lookup yields CDR1 GTSNPN and CDR2 SVGIG (reference sequence). V shed 0 bases and J 2 bases; nucleotides not matched to a gene: 17. The CDR3 here is CAWSVRLGQGGVVTNYGYTF. DNA of the CDR3: TGTGCCTGGAGTGTACGGCTGGGACAGGGGGGGGTAGTCACGAACTATGGCTACACCTTC.

For this clone: Its ends do not fully match the called genes, so a read error is possible. The rearrangement links TRBV7-9 to TRBJ2-7; 9 bases match TRBD1. Germline-derived CDR1 and CDR2 are SEHNR and FQNEAQ (reference sequence). The CDR3 is 13 amino acids. In DNA, the CDR3 is TGTGCCGGCAGAGGACAGGGGACCTACGAGCAGTACTTC. Protein: CAGRGQGTYEQYF.

This chain joins TRBV7-9 and TRBJ1-5, with D uncertain. Germline V lookup: CDR1 SEHNR, CDR2 FQNEAQ (reference sequence). CDR3 length: 14 amino acids. With 6 bases removed from V and 3 bases from J, the gap between germline ends came to 12 bases. CDR3 coding DNA: TGTGCCAGCAGTTGGGCGGGTGACAATCAGCCCCAGCATTTT. Protein sequence: CASSWAGDNQPQHF.

This clone was seen just once. V is TRBV4-1 and J is TRBJ2-5, with 10 bases identical to TRBD2. This CDR3 contains 16 residues. Looked up from germline, CDR1 is MGHRA and CDR2 is YSYEKL. V lost 0 bases, J lost 4 bases, and 5 bases stayed unmatched. The DNA for the CDR3 is TGCGCCAGCAGCCAAGATATAGCGGGGGGCGGAGAGACCCAGTACTTC. This encodes CASSQDIAGGGETQYF.

J is TRBJ1-2 and V is TRBV7-2; 8 bases are shared with TRBD1. Germline loops: CDR1 SGHTA, CDR2 FQGNSA. V gave up 2 bases and J gave up 5 bases; unmatched junction bases: 7. The CDR3 runs 15 residues. As DNA, the CDR3 is TGTGCCAGCAGCTTAAATCCAGGGGGCGGGTATGGCTACACCTTC. Protein sequence: CASSLNPGGGYGYTF. The full variable domain, completed using reference TRBV7-2 and TRBJ1-2, is GAGVSQSPSNKVTEKGKDVELRCDPISGHTALYWYRQSLGQGLEFLIYFQGNSAPDKSGLPSDRFSAERTGGSVSTLTIQRTQQEDSAVYLCASSLNPGGGYGYTFGSGTRLTVV.

V and J are TRBV29-1 and TRBJ2-1; 10 bases align to TRBD1. Germline CDR1 SQVTM, CDR2 ANQGSEA. The V gene end was trimmed by 1 base and the J gene end by 3 bases; junction bases not matched to a gene: 3. The CDR3 runs to 15 residues. DNA for the CDR3: TGCAGCGTTGAAGGGACAGGGGGGGGCTACAATGAGCAGTTCTTC. Its protein product is CSVEGTGGGYNEQFF.

The chain is built from TRBV19 and TRBJ1-5, with D possibly TRBD1 on 5 matching bases. With 3 bases removed from V and 7 bases from J, the gap between germline ends came to 16 bases. The length of the CDR3 is 15 residues. Germline values: CDR1 LNHDA, CDR2 SQIVND (reference sequence). This CDR3 reads CASSIGGQKGQPQHF. The CDR3 DNA reads TGTGCCAGTAGTATCGGAGGACAAAAGGGACAGCCCCAGCATTTT. Full variable domain (remainder filled in from reference TRBV19 and TRBJ1-5): DGGITQSPKYLFRKEGQNVTLSCEQNLNHDAMYWYRQDPGQGLRLIYYSQIVNDFQKGDIAEGYSVSREKKESFPLTVTSAQKNPTAFYLCASSIGGQKGQPQHFGDGTRLSIL.

The rearrangement joins TRBV7-2 to TRBJ1-5, with a weak D call TRBD1 (6 bases). This CDR3 contains 13 residues. Trimming removed 2 bases at V and 4 bases at J, with 6 bases between. Germline values: CDR1 SGHTA, CDR2 FQGNSA. The CDR3 loop is CASSLTGNQPQHF. The CDR3 region has the DNA TGTGCCAGCAGCTTAACAGGGAATCAGCCCCAGCATTTT.

V is TRBV28 and J is TRBJ2-3, with a weak D call TRBD1 (6 bases). V lost 6 bases, J lost 2 bases, and 15 bases lay in between. The CDR3 is made up of 15 amino acids. In germline, CDR1 is MDHEN, CDR2 SYDVKM. CDR3 sequence (DNA): TGTGCCAGCAGGATCGACAGGTCCCACACAGATACGCAGTATTTT. It codes for CASRIDRSHTDTQYF.

The rearrangement uses TRBV5-4 and TRBJ1-2; D unclear. This CDR3 comprises 15 residues. Germline V lookup: CDR1 SGHNT, CDR2 YYREEE (reference sequence). V was shortened by 4 bases and J by 4 bases, with 17 bases between the two germline ends. CDR3 nucleotides: TGTGCCAGCAGCCCATCCGGGAGGTCCCTCTATGGCTACACCTTC. It encodes CASSPSGRSLYGYTF.

On this clone itself: The same CDR3 is also encoded by other DNA sequences in this sample. The chain joins TRBV10-3 to TRBJ2-2; possibly TRBD2 for D (5 bases). V gave up 0 bases and J gave up 5 bases, with 13 bases separating them. The CDR3 length is 16 residues. Germline values: CDR1 ENHRY, CDR2 SYGVKD. The CDR3 nucleotides are TGTGCCATCAGTGAGTCATCGAGGCCGGGGACCGGGGAGCTGTTTTTT. This gives the protein CAISESSRPGTGELFF.

This clone was detected a few times. This rearrangement joins TRBV7-3 to TRBJ2-7, with D unresolved. Germline lookup yields CDR1 SGHTA and CDR2 FQGTGA. This CDR3 contains 12 residues. The ends were cut back, 6 bases at V and 1 base at J, with 7 bases in the middle. CDR3 amino acids: CASRTLSYEQYF. Written as DNA, the CDR3 is TGTGCCAGCAGGACACTGTCCTACGAGCAGTACTTC.